Included here is one T cell receptor (beta chain) sequence, with context. Its antigen remains unidentified. Trimming cost V 5 bases and J 2 bases; bases outside gene matches: 18. The V gene's germline CDR1 is MDHEN and CDR2 SYDVKM. CDR3 length equals 19 residues. The data were obtained in a study of cytomegalovirus exposure and HLA in healthy donors. Points from the study as a whole: The study reported that TCR beta sequences accurately predicted HLA-A and HLA-B alleles in most subjects. Per a later analysis, HLA-associated TCR beta chains showed more clonal expansion than other, equally common TCR beta chains. The study assumed roughly uniform donor sequencing depth for presence/absence analyses.

The PCR used 60 Vbeta and 13 Jbeta primers. Clones were sequenced by immunoSEQ multiplex PCR, and TCRdb holds only the in-frame ones, with some missing. The table has some 140,000 clones, approximately 62% seen once. Sequenced input: PBMCs. This receptor was taken from a human donor in good health. The genes are TRBV28 and TRBJ1-5, with TRBD1 identical over 7 bases. The chain's CDR3 is CASSRPTGRMFAGNQPQHF. CDR3 coding DNA: TGTGCCAGCAGTCGACCGACAGGGCGGATGTTTGCCGGCAATCAGCCCCAGCATTTT.